The next 22 T cell receptor beta chains were all read from a single sample in a study of cytomegalovirus exposure and HLA in healthy donors. Sequencing used immunoSEQ multiplex PCR; TCRdb keeps in-frame clones, though not all of them. Here the sample spans 65,000 or so clones, roughly 94% being singletons. Sequenced: PBMCs. The receptors derive from a man between 18 and 29 years old in good health and CMV-seropositive.

This CDR3 reads CASSLGAGFYGYTF. CDR3 DNA: TGTGCCAGCAGCTTAGGCGCAGGGTTCTATGGCTACACCTTC. V is TRBV13 and J is TRBJ1-2, with TRBD1 as a possible D gene (5 bases). CDR1 is PRHDT, CDR2 FYEKMQ, per germline (reference sequence). Trimming cost V 0 bases and J 4 bases, with 9 bases left between them. CDR3 length equals 14 residues.

The gene calls are TRBV19 and TRBJ1-5; D not resolved. The CDR3 is 14 residues long. V lost 6 bases and J 0 bases, leaving 9 bases between the germline ends. In germline, CDR1 is LNHDA, CDR2 SQIVND (reference sequence). The CDR3 bases are TGTGCCAGTAGGACGGGTGGTAGCAATCAGCCCCAGCATTTT. This translates into CASRTGGSNQPQHF.

The rearrangement links TRBV7-9 to TRBJ1-2; 10 bases match TRBD1. Germline assignment: CDR1 SEHNR and CDR2 FQNEAQ (reference sequence). Trimming removed 0 bases from V and 7 bases from J; junction bases left unmatched: 11. The CDR3 extends over 17 amino acids. CDR3 coding DNA: TGTGCCAGCAGCTTAGCTATAGATTGGACAGGGGGAGCTGGCTACACCTTC. It specifies CASSLAIDWTGGAGYTF.

The V and J genes are TRBV5-1 and TRBJ2-1; the match to TRBD2 covers 7 bases. This CDR3 comprises 15 residues. Losses at the gene ends were 0 bases for V and 5 bases for J; bases not matched to a gene: 5. The V gene's germline CDR1 is SGHRS and CDR2 YFSETQ. CDR3 nucleotides: TGCGCCAGCAGCTTGGTCGGGAGGCTCAACAATGAGCAGTTCTTC. Its protein is CASSLVGRLNNEQFF.

The genes are TRBV30 and TRBJ1-1; D remains unclear. V gave up 3 bases and J gave up 3 bases, with 8 bases separating them. This CDR3 is built from 12 residues. Germline V CDR1 and CDR2: GTSNPN, SVGIG (reference sequence). The CDR3 protein is CAWRLSYTEAFF. CDR3 nucleotides: TGTGCCTGGAGATTGAGCTACACTGAAGCTTTCTTT. Using reference TRBV30 and TRBJ1-1 for the parts outside the CDR3, the full variable domain is SQTIHQWPATLVQPVGSPLSLECTVEGTSNPNLYWYRQAAGRGLQLLFYSVGIGQISSEVPQNLSASRPQDRQFILSSKKLLLSDSGFYLCAWRLSYTEAFFGQGTRLTVV.

V usage is TRBV6-5 and J usage is TRBJ2-7, with TRBD2 identical over 10 bases. Losses at the gene ends were 1 base for V and 3 bases for J; bases not matched to a gene: 6. The CDR3 length is 16 residues. CDR1 and CDR2 from the germline V gene are MNHEY and SVGAGI. The CDR3 DNA sequence: TGTGCCAGCAGTTACTGGAGTAGCGGGGGGATCTACGAGCAGTACTTC. Amino acids: CASSYWSSGGIYEQYF.

V is TRBV10-1 and J is TRBJ2-6, with 7 bases matching TRBD2. V lost 0 bases and J lost 1; bases outside the gene matches: 0. The CDR3 runs 16 residues. Germline-derived CDR1 and CDR2 are WNHNN and SYGVQD (reference sequence). CDR3 sequence: CASSESSGSGANVLTF. The CDR3 nucleotides read TGCGCCAGCAGTGAGTCTAGCGGGTCTGGGGCCAACGTCCTGACTTTC.

The chain has TRBV18 and TRBJ2-7, with a tentative D call TRBD1 (6 bases). The V end was cut by 0 bases, the J end by 4 bases, with 13 bases between. The CDR3 is 15 residues long. CDR1 is KGHSH, CDR2 LQKENI, per germline. CDR3 coding DNA: TGTGCCAGCTCACCACCGAGGCAGGGGTTTTACGAGCAGTACTTC. Encoded protein: CASSPPRQGFYEQYF.

The V and J genes are TRBV7-2 and TRBJ2-7, with D perhaps TRBD1 (6 bases). Trimming removed 3 bases from V and 3 bases from J, with 15 bases in between. The CDR3 spans 15 residues. CDR1 is SGHTA and CDR2 is FQGNSA in the germline V gene. The CDR3 reads CASSFSPGHNYEQYF. The CDR3 region has the DNA TGTGCCAGCAGCTTCTCCCCGGGACATAACTACGAGCAGTACTTC.

The J gene is TRBJ1-6, the V gene TRBV5-4; no clear D. The CDR3 has 14 residues. V lost 4 bases, J lost 6 bases, and 11 bases lay in between. CDR1 and CDR2 from the germline V gene are SGHNT and YYREEE (reference sequence). Here the CDR3 reads CASSISGGNSPLHF. The CDR3 coding sequence is TGTGCCAGCAGCATTTCCGGCGGTAATTCACCCCTCCACTTT.

V usage is TRBV7-6 and J usage is TRBJ1-5; 9 bases map to TRBD1. The junction had 5 bases not matched to a gene; V was cut back by 3 bases and J by 5 bases. This CDR3 region has 15 residues. Per germline, CDR1 SGHVS and CDR2 FNYEAQ. Here the CDR3 reads CASSLITGGDQPQHF. The CDR3 nucleotides are TGTGCCAGCAGCTTGATTACAGGGGGCGATCAGCCCCAGCATTTT.

The genes are TRBV9 and TRBJ1-2, with a possible D match to TRBD1 (5 bases). The CDR3 has 13 amino acids. CDR1 and CDR2 (germline): SGDLS, YYNGEE. The V end was cut by 3 bases, the J end by 8 bases, with 14 bases between. This CDR3 is CASSAEGYRGYTF. The CDR3 nucleotides read TGTGCCAGCAGCGCGGAGGGGTACAGGGGCTACACCTTC.

This chain uses TRBV7-8 with TRBJ2-7, with 9 bases identical to TRBD1. Trimming cost V 1 base and J 0 bases; bases outside gene matches: 4. The CDR3 consists of 16 residues. In germline, CDR1 is SGHVS, CDR2 FQNEAQ. The CDR3: CASSLGGTGLSYEQYF. CDR3 bases: TGTGCCAGCAGCTTAGGCGGGACAGGGCTCTCCTACGAGCAGTACTTC.

V gene TRBV11-3 combines with J gene TRBJ2-1; perhaps TRBD2 as D (6 bases). V shed 4 bases and J shed 1 base, with 14 bases lying between them. This CDR3 is 16 amino acids long. Germline lookup yields CDR1 SGHNT and CDR2 YENEEA. The CDR3 loop is CASSSYLADSYNEQFF. The CDR3 coding sequence is TGTGCCAGCAGCTCATACTTAGCGGATTCCTACAATGAGCAGTTCTTC.

The chain couples TRBV28 to TRBJ2-7; 7 positions agree with TRBD1. V lost 4 bases and J lost 7; bases outside the gene matches: 4. CDR3 size: 12 residues. Germline V CDR1 and CDR2: MDHEN, SYDVKM. The CDR3 DNA follows: TGTGCCAGCAGTTCGGGACAGCAGGAGCAGTACTTC. It specifies CASSSGQQEQYF.

This clone was seen a few times. V is TRBV14 and J is TRBJ1-3; D uncertain. The ends were cut back, 1 base at V and 0 bases at J, with 4 bases in the middle. The CDR3 has 14 amino acids. CDR1 SGHDN and CDR2 FVKESK come from the germline V gene. CDR3 sequence (DNA): TGTGCCAGCAGCCAAGTACACTCTGGAAACACCATATATTTT. It codes for CASSQVHSGNTIYF.

J is TRBJ2-7 and V is TRBV10-3, with 9 positions matching TRBD1. The CDR3 sequence is 15 residues long. The V gene end was trimmed by 6 bases and the J gene end by 1 base; junction bases not matched to a gene: 7. CDR1 is ENHRY and CDR2 is SYGVKD in the germline V gene. CDR3: CAIRIQGALSYEQYF. The CDR3 nucleotides read TGTGCCATCAGGATACAGGGGGCCCTATCCTACGAGCAGTACTTC.

The chain's CDR3 is CASSLVGTGNTEAFF. The CDR3 DNA is TGTGCCAGCAGCTTGGTCGGTACTGGGAACACTGAAGCTTTCTTT. The rearrangement uses TRBV7-9 and TRBJ1-1; D is unresolved. Trimming left V 3 bases short and J 1 base short, with 12 bases between. Germline lookup yields CDR1 SEHNR and CDR2 FQNEAQ (reference sequence). CDR3 length: 15 amino acids.

This clone came up once. This chain connects TRBV4-1 to TRBJ2-3; 12 nucleotides match TRBD1. The trim removed 3 bases at V and 1 base at J, leaving 2 bases unmatched. The CDR3 spans 16 residues. The germline V gene has CDR1 MGHRA and CDR2 YSYEKL. The CDR3 DNA sequence: TGCGCCAGCAGCCATGGGACAGGGGGCGGCACAGATACGCAGTATTTT. Its protein is CASSHGTGGGTDTQYF.

This chain joins TRBV5-4 and TRBJ2-7; no reliable D call. This CDR3 has 13 residues. Looked up from germline, CDR1 is SGHNT and CDR2 is YYREEE (reference sequence). Trimming removed 5 bases at V and 0 bases at J, with 9 bases between. DNA for the CDR3: TGTGCCAGCAGTTCTACTCACTCCTACGAGCAGTACTTC. Protein sequence: CASSSTHSYEQYF.

The chain uses TRBV14 and TRBJ2-1, with 9 bases matching TRBD2. CDR1 is SGHDN and CDR2 is FVKESK in the germline V gene. The CDR3 spans 16 residues. The ends lost 4 bases at V and 9 bases at J; junction bases unmatched: 13. The CDR3 region has the DNA TGTGCCAGCAGCCTCGGACTAGCGATTTTTGGTACTGAGCAGTTCTTC. Its protein product is CASSLGLAIFGTEQFF.

The chain couples TRBV10-3 to TRBJ2-1; TRBD1 matches 11 bases. This CDR3 is built from 16 residues. With 5 bases clipped from V and 6 bases from J, the junction kept 9 bases outside the gene matches. CDR1 is ENHRY, CDR2 SYGVKD, per germline. CDR3 in amino acids: CAISSSSGTGGNEQFF. Here the CDR3 DNA reads TGTGCCATCAGTAGCAGCTCCGGGACAGGGGGCAATGAGCAGTTCTTC.